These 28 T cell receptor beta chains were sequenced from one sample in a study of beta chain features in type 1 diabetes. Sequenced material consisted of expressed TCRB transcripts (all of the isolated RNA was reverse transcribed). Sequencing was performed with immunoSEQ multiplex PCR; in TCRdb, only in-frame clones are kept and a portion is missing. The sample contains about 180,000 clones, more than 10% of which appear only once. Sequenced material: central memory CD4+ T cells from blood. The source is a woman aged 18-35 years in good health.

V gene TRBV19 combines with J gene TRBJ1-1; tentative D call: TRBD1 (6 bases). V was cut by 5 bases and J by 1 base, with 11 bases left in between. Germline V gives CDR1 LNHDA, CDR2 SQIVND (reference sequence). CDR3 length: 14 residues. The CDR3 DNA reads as TGTGCCAGTAGTCCAACGGGACAGAACACTGAAGCTTTCTTT. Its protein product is CASSPTGQNTEAFF.

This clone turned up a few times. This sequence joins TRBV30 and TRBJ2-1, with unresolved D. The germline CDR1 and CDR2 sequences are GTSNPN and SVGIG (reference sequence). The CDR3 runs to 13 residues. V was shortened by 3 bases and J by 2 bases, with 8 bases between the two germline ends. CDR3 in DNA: TGTGCCTGGAGCAATACGGCCTACAATGAGCAGTTCTTC. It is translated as CAWSNTAYNEQFF. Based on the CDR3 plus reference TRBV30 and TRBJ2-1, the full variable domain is SQTIHQWPATLVQPVGSPLSLECTVEGTSNPNLYWYRQAAGRGLQLLFYSVGIGQISSEVPQNLSASRPQDRQFILSSKKLLLSDSGFYLCAWSNTAYNEQFFGPGTRLTVL.

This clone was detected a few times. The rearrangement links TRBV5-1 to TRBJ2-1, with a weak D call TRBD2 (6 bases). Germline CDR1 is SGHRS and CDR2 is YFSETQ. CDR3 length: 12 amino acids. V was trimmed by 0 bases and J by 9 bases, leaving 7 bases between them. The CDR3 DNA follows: TGCGCCAGCAGCTTGGATAGCGGTGAGCAGTTCTTC. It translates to CASSLDSGEQFF.

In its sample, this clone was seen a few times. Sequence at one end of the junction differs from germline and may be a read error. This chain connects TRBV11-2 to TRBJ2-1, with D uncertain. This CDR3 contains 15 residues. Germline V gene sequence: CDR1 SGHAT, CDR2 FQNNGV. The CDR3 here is CASSLVSGRNNGQFF. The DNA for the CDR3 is TGTGCCAGCAGCTTAGTTTCGGGTCGGAACAATGGGCAGTTCTTC.

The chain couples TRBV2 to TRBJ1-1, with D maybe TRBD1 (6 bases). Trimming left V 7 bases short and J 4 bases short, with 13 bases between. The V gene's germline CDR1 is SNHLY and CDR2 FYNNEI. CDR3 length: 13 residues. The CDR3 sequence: CASTIIGGTEAFF. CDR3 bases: TGTGCCAGCACCATAATAGGGGGCACTGAAGCTTTCTTT.

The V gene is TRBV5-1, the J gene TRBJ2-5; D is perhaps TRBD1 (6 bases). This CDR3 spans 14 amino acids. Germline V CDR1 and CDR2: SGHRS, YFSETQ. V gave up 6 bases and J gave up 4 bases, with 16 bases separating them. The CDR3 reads CASIASGGPETQYF. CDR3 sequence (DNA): TGCGCCAGCATTGCTAGTGGGGGCCCAGAGACCCAGTACTTC.

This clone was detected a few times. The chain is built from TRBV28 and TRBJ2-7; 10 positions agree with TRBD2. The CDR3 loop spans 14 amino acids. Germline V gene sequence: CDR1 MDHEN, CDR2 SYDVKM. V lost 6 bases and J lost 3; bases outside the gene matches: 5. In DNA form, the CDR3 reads TGTGCCAGCAGGTCAGCGGGAGGGAGCTACGAGCAGTACTTC. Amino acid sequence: CASRSAGGSYEQYF.

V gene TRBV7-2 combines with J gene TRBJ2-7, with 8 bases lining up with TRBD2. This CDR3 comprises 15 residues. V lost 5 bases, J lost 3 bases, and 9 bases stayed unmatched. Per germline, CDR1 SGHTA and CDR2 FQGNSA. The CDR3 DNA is TGTGCCAGCAGCCTGGGTGGTAGCGGGAACTACGAGCAGTACTTC. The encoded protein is CASSLGGSGNYEQYF.

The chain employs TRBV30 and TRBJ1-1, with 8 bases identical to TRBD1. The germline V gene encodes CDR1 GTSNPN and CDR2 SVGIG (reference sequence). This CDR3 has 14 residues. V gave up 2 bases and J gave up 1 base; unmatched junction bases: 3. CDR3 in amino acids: CAWSWDRSNTEAFF. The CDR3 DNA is TGTGCCTGGAGTTGGGACAGGTCGAACACTGAAGCTTTCTTT.

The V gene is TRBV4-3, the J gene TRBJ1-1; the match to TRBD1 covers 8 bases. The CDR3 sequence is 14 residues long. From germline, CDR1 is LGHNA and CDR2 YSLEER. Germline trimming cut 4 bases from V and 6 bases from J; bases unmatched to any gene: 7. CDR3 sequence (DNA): TGCGCCAGCAGCCGGACAGGGCCCTGGCCTGAAGCTTTCTTT. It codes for CASSRTGPWPEAFF.

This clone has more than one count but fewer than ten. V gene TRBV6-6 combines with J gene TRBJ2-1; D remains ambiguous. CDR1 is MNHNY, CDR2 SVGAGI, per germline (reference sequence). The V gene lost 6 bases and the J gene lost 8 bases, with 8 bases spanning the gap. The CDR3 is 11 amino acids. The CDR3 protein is CASSLLDEQFF. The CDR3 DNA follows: TGTGCCAGCAGCCTTCTTGATGAGCAGTTCTTC.

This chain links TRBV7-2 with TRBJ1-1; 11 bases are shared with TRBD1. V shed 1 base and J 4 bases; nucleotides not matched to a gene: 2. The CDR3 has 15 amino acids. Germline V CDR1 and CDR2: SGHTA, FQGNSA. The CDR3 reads CASSLGGTGGTEAFF. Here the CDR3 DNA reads TGTGCCAGCAGCTTAGGGGGGACAGGGGGCACTGAAGCTTTCTTT.

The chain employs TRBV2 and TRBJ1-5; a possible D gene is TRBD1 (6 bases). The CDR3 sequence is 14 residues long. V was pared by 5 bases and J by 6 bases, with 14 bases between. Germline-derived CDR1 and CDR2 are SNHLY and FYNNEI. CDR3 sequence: CASSSTGPGQPQHF. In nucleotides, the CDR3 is TGTGCCAGCAGTTCAACAGGGCCCGGTCAGCCCCAGCATTTT.

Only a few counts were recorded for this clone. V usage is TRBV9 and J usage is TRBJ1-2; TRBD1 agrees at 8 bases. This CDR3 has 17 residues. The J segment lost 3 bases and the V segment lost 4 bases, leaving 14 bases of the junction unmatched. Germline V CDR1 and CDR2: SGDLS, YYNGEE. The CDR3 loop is CASSPNPWQGAYYGYTF. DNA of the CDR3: TGTGCCAGCAGCCCCAATCCCTGGCAGGGGGCATACTATGGCTACACCTTC.

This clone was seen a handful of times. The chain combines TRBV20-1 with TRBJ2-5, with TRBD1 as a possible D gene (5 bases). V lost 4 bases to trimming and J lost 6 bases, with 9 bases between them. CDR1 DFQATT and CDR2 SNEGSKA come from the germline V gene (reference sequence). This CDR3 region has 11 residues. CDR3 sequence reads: CSANSGQTQYF. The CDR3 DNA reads TGCAGTGCTAATTCAGGGCAGACCCAGTACTTC.

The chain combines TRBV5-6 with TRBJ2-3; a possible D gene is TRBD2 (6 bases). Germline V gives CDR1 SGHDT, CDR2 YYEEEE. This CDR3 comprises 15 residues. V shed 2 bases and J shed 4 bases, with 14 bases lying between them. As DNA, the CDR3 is TGTGCCAGCAGCTTCTACGGGAGTTCGGCAGATACGCAGTATTTT. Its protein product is CASSFYGSSADTQYF.

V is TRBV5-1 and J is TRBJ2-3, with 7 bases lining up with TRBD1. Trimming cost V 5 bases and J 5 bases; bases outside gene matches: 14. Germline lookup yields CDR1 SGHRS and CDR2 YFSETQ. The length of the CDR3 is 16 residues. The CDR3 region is CASRSDRVSLGDTQYF. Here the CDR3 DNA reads TGCGCCAGCAGATCCGACAGGGTCTCCCTCGGAGATACGCAGTATTTT.

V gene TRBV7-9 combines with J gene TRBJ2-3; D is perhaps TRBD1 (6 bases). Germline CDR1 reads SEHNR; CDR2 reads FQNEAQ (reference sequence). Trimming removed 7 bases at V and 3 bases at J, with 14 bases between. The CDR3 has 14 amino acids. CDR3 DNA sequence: TGTGCCAGCAAAGAGGGCAGGGGAACAGATACGCAGTATTTT. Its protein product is CASKEGRGTDTQYF.

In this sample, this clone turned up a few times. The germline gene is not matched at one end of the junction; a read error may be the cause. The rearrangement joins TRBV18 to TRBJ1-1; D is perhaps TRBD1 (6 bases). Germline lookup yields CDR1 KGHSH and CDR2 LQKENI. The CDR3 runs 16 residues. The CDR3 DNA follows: TGTGCCAGCTCACCAGTTGTCGGGCAGGGGAACAATGAAGCTTTCTTT. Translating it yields CASSPVVGQGNNEAFF.

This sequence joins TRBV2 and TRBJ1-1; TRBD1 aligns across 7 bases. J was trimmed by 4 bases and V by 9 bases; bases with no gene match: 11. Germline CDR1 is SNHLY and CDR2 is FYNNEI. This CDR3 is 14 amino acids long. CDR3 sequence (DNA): TGTGCCAGTTCTTACAGGGGAGGCGGCACTGAAGCTTTCTTT. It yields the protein CASSYRGGGTEAFF. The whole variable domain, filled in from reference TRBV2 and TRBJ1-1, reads EPEVTQTPSHQVTQMGQEVILRCVPISNHLYFYWYRQILGQKVEFLVSFYNNEISEKSEIFDDQFSVERPDGSNFTLKIRSTKLEDSAMYFCASSYRGGGTEAFFGQGTRLTVV.

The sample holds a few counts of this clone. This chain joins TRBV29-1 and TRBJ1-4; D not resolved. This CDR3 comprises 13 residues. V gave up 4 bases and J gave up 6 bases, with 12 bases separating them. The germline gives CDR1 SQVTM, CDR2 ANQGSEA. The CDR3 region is CSVAGVGDEKLFF. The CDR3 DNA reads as TGCAGCGTTGCCGGGGTGGGAGATGAAAAACTGTTTTTT.

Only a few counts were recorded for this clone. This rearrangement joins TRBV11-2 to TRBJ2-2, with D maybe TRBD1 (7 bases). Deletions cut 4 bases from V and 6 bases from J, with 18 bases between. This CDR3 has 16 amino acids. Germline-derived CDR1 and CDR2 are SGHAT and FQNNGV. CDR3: CASSSRPRGASGELFF. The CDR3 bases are TGTGCCAGCAGCTCGCGCCCCAGGGGGGCTTCCGGGGAGCTGTTTTTT.

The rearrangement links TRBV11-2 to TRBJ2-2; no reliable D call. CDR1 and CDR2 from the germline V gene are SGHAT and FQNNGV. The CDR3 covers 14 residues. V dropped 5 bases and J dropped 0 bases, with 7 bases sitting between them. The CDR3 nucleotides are TGTGCCAGCAGCACAGACGCGAACACCGGGGAGCTGTTTTTT. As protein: CASSTDANTGELFF.

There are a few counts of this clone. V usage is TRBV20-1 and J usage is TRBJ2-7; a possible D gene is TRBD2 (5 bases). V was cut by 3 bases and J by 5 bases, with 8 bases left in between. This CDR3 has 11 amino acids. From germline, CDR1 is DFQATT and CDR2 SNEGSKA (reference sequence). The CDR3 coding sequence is TGCAGTGCTAGTGAGGGCCACGAGCAGTACTTC. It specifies CSASEGHEQYF.

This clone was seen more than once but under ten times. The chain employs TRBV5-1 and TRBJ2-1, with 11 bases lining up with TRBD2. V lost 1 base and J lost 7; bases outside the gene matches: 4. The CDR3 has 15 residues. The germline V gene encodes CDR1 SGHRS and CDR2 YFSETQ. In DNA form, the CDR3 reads TGCGCCAGCAGCTTGATGCCTAGCGGGAGGAATGAGCAGTTCTTC. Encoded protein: CASSLMPSGRNEQFF.

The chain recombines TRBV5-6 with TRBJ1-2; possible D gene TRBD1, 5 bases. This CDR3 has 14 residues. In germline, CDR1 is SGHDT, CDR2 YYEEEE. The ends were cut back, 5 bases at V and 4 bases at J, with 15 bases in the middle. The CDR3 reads CASRRRAGGYGYTF. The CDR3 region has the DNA TGTGCCAGCAGACGCAGGGCAGGCGGCTATGGCTACACCTTC.

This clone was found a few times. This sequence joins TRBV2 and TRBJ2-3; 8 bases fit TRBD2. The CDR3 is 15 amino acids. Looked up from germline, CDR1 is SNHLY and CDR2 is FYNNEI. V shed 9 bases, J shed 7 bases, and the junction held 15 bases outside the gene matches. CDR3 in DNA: TGTGCCAGTAAAGGGCGGGAGGTCCTCATGAATACGCAGTATTTT. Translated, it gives CASKGREVLMNTQYF.

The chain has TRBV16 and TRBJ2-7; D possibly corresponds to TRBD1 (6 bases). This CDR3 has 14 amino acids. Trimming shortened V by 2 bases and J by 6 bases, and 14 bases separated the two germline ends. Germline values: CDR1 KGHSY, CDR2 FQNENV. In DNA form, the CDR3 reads TGTGCCAGCAGCCAAAGGGGACAAGGAGGCGAGCAGTACTTC. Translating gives CASSQRGQGGEQYF.